This TCR beta chain stems from a study of blood T cell repertoires in COVID-19. Study-level background: From T cells, B-cell-depleted T cells, or PBMCs came the material, which was cDNA or gDNA.

The CDR3 is made up of 15 amino acids. V lost 3 bases, J lost 8 bases, and 9 bases stayed unmatched. Germline values: CDR1 SEHNR, CDR2 FQNEAQ (reference sequence). Under the authors' procedure: Estimation of nucleated cell counts was performed using reference gene primer amplification. This table comes from immunoSEQ multiplex PCR, and its TCRdb copy is limited to in-frame clones, with some not included. Clonal size and the V and J genes are those of that table, whereas D and trimming came from the DNA. Here the sample spans almost 200,000 clones, about 82% being singletons. The sample comprised peripheral blood. This TCR was sampled from a man in his fifties or sixties with COVID-19, enrolled during active disease. The chain links TRBV7-9 to TRBJ1-4; 7 positions agree with TRBD1. The CDR3 DNA is TGTGCCAGCAGCTTGGGGCAGGGGGATTGGGAAAAACTGTTTTTT. As protein: CASSLGQGDWEKLFF.